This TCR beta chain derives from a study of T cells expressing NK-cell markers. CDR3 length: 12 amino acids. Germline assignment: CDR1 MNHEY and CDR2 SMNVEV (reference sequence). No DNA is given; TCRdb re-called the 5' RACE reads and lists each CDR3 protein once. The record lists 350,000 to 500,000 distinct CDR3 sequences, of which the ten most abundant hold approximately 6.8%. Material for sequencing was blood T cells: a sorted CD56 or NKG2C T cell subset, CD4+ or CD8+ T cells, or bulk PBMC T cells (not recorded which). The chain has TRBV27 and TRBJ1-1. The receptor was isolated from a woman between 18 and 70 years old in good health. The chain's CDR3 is CASSTSNFEAFF.